This T cell receptor beta chain was recovered during a study of tumor-infiltrating lymphocytes in glioblastoma multiforme. TCRB libraries came from RNA via three nested multiplex PCR rounds. These TCRB libraries lack any described unique molecular identifiers. Each CDR3 protein gets one entry after TCRdb re-called the multiplex PCR reads with MiXCR. This repertoire shows roughly 10,000 distinct CDR3 sequences, roughly 71% found once; its top ten account for 30% to 45%. CDR3 length equals 15 residues. V lost 2 bases and J 4 bases, leaving 15 bases between the germline ends. Germline loops: CDR1 SGHAT, CDR2 FQNNGV.

The rearrangement links TRBV11-2 to TRBJ2-7; D call uncertain. Sequencing used brain tumor tissue. The source of this sequence is a male donor with glioblastoma. The CDR3 nucleotides read TGTGCCAGCAGCTTAAGTGCCAGCTTCCTATACGAGCAGTACTTC. Protein product: CASSLSASFLYEQYF.